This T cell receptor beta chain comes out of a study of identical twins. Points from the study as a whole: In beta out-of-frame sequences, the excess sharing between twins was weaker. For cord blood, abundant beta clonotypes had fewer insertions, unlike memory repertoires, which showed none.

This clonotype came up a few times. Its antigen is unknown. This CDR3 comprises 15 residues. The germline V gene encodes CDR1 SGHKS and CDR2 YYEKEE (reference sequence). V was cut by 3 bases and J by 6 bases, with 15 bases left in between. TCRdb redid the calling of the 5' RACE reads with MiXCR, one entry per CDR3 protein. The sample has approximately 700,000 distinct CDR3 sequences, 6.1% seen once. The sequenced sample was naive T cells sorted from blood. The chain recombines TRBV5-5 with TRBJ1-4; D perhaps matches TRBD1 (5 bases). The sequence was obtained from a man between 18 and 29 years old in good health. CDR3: CASSYDSARDEKLFF. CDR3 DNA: TGTGCCAGCAGCTACGACAGTGCCCGTGATGAAAAACTGTTTTTT.